The T cell receptor beta chain described here comes from a study of T cells in tuberculosis (dated by TCRdb to 2016 to 2019). About the investigation overall: To characterize T cells specific for the mycobacterial lipid antigen glucose monomycolate (GMM), the study used CD1B tetramers together with high-throughput TCR immunosequencing. With approximately 11 people per group, a South African clinical cohort compared IGRA-negative adolescents, IGRA-positive adolescents with latent tuberculosis, and adults with active tuberculosis.

The CDR1 and CDR2 encoded by the germline V gene are MDHEN and SYDVKM. V loses 5 bases, J loses 0 bases, and the germline ends lie 7 bases apart. From the cysteine up to the phenylalanine, the CDR3 has a length of 14 residues. The DNA shown is the 42-base CDR3, in frame from base 1. Beyond this particular receptor, the publication reports: With the diverse GMM-specific repertoire as input, a classifier achieved 80% to 90% accuracy (AUROC 0.75 to 0.9), whereas GEM motif frequencies as input gave approximately 70% accuracy. Shorter CDR3-alpha lengths in active tuberculosis patients partly drove the smaller NN-distances, and the TCR-beta difference was not statistically significant. Clinical samples were chosen by availability of cryopreserved specimens, and active tuberculosis cases were adults while controls were adolescents. Compared with IGRA-negative controls, TCR-alpha repertoires from active tuberculosis had smaller mean NN-distances to GMM-specific TCRs, which suggests clonal expansion of these TCRs.

At study entry, adolescents were screened for latent tuberculosis infection by tuberculin skin test and QuantiFERON-TB GOLD In-Tube IGRA. Unsorted cryopreserved PBMC were immunosequenced, covering on average approximately 100,000 T cells per clinical donor. Eleven high schools in the Worcester region of the Western Cape, South Africa, served as enrollment sites for adolescents aged 12 to 18 years. Ten or so M. tuberculosis-infected and ten uninfected adolescents were selected with matching for age and sex. PBMC from adolescents were isolated by density centrifugation from freshly drawn heparinized blood and were then cryopreserved. The immunoSEQ multiplex PCR assay was used to generate TCR libraries, with TCR-beta and/or TCR-alpha/delta assays applied to each sample. Amplified TCR libraries were sequenced on the Illumina high-throughput platform. The authors' pipeline ran thus. Clustering and dimensionality reduction relied on pairwise TCRdist distances among GMM-specific receptors from T cells that were either sorted ex vivo or expanded in vitro. Each clinical repertoire was scored by mean NN-distance, the average TCRdist to the nearest 10% of tetramer-positive reference sequences. GEM TCR motif frequency was calculated as the fraction of unique TCRs that matched known GEM sequences by V/J usage and CDR3 length. Active tuberculosis was classified by linear discriminant analysis with leave-one-out cross-validation, implemented in scikit-learn. Not all clones reach the TCRdb copy of this immuneACCESS table, which keeps in-frame sequences only. Checked studies attribute under half of the gap to unresolved V genes and leave the rest unexplained. V and J calls plus clone size are reproduced from that table; the DNA served to infer D and trimming. The sample profile shows about 29,000 clones; 85% to 95% of them were found once. Of the sample, around 4.9% is held by the ten largest clones.

A single count supports this clone. This receptor's antigen is unknown. Within one base of it there is no much larger clone, and no base qualities were kept. Sequenced material: PBMCs. The clonotype comes from a donor between 10 and 35 years old with latent tuberculosis or without tuberculosis infection. This chain is built from TRBV28 and TRBJ1-4; the D gene lacks a confident call. The CDR3 corresponds to CASSPLPTNEKLFF. The bases are TGTGCCAGCAGTCCCCTACCAACTAATGAAAAACTGTTTTTT.